One sample yielded the 6 T cell receptor beta chains listed below, sequenced in a study of cytomegalovirus exposure and HLA in healthy donors. The data were produced by immunoSEQ multiplex PCR, yet TCRdb's version contains in-frame clones alone and is incomplete. Here the sample spans 56,000 or so clones, approximately 92% being singletons. What was sequenced was PBMCs. The receptors were gathered from a man aged 18 to 30 in good health and CMV-seronegative.

The rearrangement uses TRBV19 and TRBJ2-1, with D possibly being TRBD1 (7 bases). Trimming cost V 6 bases and J 1 base, with 13 bases left between them. The CDR3 runs to 15 residues. CDR1 and CDR2 (germline): LNHDA, SQIVND (reference sequence). CDR3 in DNA: TGTGCCAGTAGGATTTCAGGGGGGTCCTACAATGAGCAGTTCTTC. Encoded protein: CASRISGGSYNEQFF.

As to this clone: This CDR3 is also generated by other DNA sequences in the sample. The rearrangement links TRBV6-1 to TRBJ2-7; D gene unclear. Between the trimmed V and J ends, which lost 2 bases and 3 bases, there was a span of 5 bases. The CDR3 sequence is 12 residues long. The V gene's germline CDR1 is MNHNS and CDR2 SASEGT. This CDR3 is CASSESSYEQYF. The DNA for the CDR3 is TGTGCCAGCAGTGAATCCAGCTACGAGCAGTACTTC.

V is TRBV19 and J is TRBJ2-7; possible D gene TRBD2, 6 bases. Germline V gene lookup returns CDR1 LNHDA and CDR2 SQIVND (reference sequence). Trimming pared 5 bases from V and 3 bases from J, leaving 17 bases between. The CDR3 loop spans 15 amino acids. CDR3 protein: CASSARTNRDYEQYF. The CDR3 DNA follows: TGTGCCAGTAGTGCCCGGACTAACCGCGACTACGAGCAGTACTTC.

The chain joins TRBV5-1 to TRBJ1-1; no clear D gene. This CDR3 has 13 residues. The germline V gene encodes CDR1 SGHRS and CDR2 YFSETQ. With 4 bases removed from V and 6 bases from J, the gap between germline ends came to 13 bases. This chain's CDR3 is CASSDNGVSEAFF. In DNA, the CDR3 is TGCGCCAGCAGCGATAACGGGGTTTCTGAAGCTTTCTTT.

The chain carries TRBV20-1 and TRBJ1-5; the D is unclear. V was cut by 6 bases and J by 5 bases, with 5 bases left in between. This CDR3 is built from 10 residues. The germline V gene encodes CDR1 DFQATT and CDR2 SNEGSKA (reference sequence). CDR3 nucleotide sequence: TGCAGTGCAGGAGATCAGCCCCAGCATTTT. Encoded protein: CSAGDQPQHF.

CDR3 protein: CASSPLRSGTGGGEQYF. The CDR3 nucleotides read TGTGCCAGCAGCCCTCTGAGGAGCGGGACAGGTGGAGGCGAGCAGTACTTC. This chain uses TRBV14 with TRBJ2-7, with D perhaps matching TRBD1 (8 bases). The V gene lost 4 bases and the J gene lost 6 bases, with 25 bases spanning the gap. The length of the CDR3 is 17 residues. Germline loops: CDR1 SGHDN, CDR2 FVKESK.